Described below is a single T cell receptor beta chain sequence and its context. Its specific antigen is unknown. Base qualities were left out, and no much larger clone turns up one base away. TCRbeta CDR3 regions were amplified from genomic DNA using the immunoSEQ Assay, a bias-controlled multiplex PCR. The original methods were these. The number of nucleated cells in each sample was estimated from the amplification of reference gene primers within the assay. To quantify the absolute abundance of each unique TCRbeta CDR3 rearrangement, sequence reads were collapsed and filtered. Productive Simpson clonality was computed per sample as the square root of Simpson's diversity index over productive rearrangements. Held by TCRdb, this immuneACCESS table contains in-frame sequences only and omits some clones. Under half of the omission traces to an unresolved V gene where checked; the cause of the rest is unknown. That table gives V, J and clone size, and the DNA gave D and trimming. In this sample the table shows approximately 340,000 clones, roughly 90% of which occur a single time. Roughly a tenth of the sample lies in the top ten.

This record comes from a study of blood T cell repertoires in COVID-19 (TCRdb year 2020). Context from the whole study: The collaborator samples originated in the United States, Italy and Spain and spanned the acute and convalescent phases of COVID-19. The prospective study material was composed of cDNA or gDNA derived from T cells, B-cell-depleted T cells, or PBMCs. The dataset comprised deeply sampled blood TCRbeta repertoires from subjects exposed to, actively infected with, or recovered from COVID-19. The repertoires were made available in a free public database intended to serve as a resource for research on the immune response to SARS-CoV-2. The samples were drawn from the first 160 participants of the ongoing ImmuneRACE study and from 1,254 subjects provided by 6 global collaborators. A de-identified subject ID, COVID-19 status, age in years and sex were almost always included in the sample metadata. Where HLA class I and class II types were available, the types were taken from metadata supplied by the sample provider, not from assay-based typing. The research as a whole found: How much clinical and demographic metadata was included differed by source and by participant, and the metadata was provided uncurated.

At one collaborating source in Seattle, patients were enrolled during active infection and were followed longitudinally through the course of disease. Collaborating institutions collected whole blood in K2EDTA tubes following their own protocols. For TCRbeta analysis, collaborators shipped samples in one of three forms: frozen whole blood, isolated PBMCs, or DNA extracted from either of those sample types. Inclusive of the bounding cysteine and phenylalanine, the CDR3 is 13 residues long. Only CDR3 DNA remains: 39 bases, in frame from the first base. CDR1 SGHNT and CDR2 YENEEA are derived from the germline V gene. Trimming accounts for 5 bases at V and 6 bases at J, while the number of junction bases matched to no gene is 6.

Sequences were obtained from peripheral blood. The rearranged chain carries TRBV11-3 and TRBJ2-7; the junction holds 8 bases that match TRBD1. The TCR sequence derives from a man aged 25 to 40 with COVID-19, enrolled during active disease. At the DNA level, the sequence is TGTGCCAGCAGCCTAGTACAGGGGGGCGAGCAGTACTTC. This encodes CASSLVQGGEQYF.